This T cell receptor beta chain stems from a study of T cells in Graves' hyperthyroidism and ophthalmopathy. Deletions cut 2 bases from V and 7 bases from J, with 9 bases between. Germline CDR1 reads ENHRY; CDR2 reads SYGVKD. The CDR3 has 13 amino acids. Whole-study results and caveats: Ophthalmopathy got predicted by the model a median around 6.8 months before its onset.

Amplified TCR beta CDR3 regions derived from RNA transcripts. Researchers ran a first-round RT-PCR on the TCR CDR3 using the HTBI primer set. TCRdb recomputed calls from the multiplex PCR reads with MiXCR, one row per CDR3 protein. The sample lists approximately 600,000 distinct CDR3 sequences, less than 25% occurring once. Of note for this clonotype: Its antigen is not identified.

The chain has TRBV10-3 and TRBJ1-3; D remains unclear. This sequence originates from a man aged 25-45 years with Graves' ophthalmopathy. Sequenced input: blood. CDR3 coding DNA: TGTGCCATCAGTGAGCCCCGTGAGAACACCATATATTTT. This encodes CAISEPRENTIYF.